Listed here are 26 T cell receptor beta chains from one sample, sequenced in a study of T cells in Graves' hyperthyroidism and ophthalmopathy. The CDR3 regions of TCR beta were amplified from RNA transcripts. The HTBI primer set was used in a first-round RT-PCR of the TCR CDR3. TCRdb reprocessed the multiplex PCR reads with MiXCR, giving one entry per CDR3 protein. The sample holds about 500,000 distinct CDR3 sequences; approximately 48% are singletons and the top ten take 44%. Sequencing was done on a sample of peripheral blood or thyroid tissue (not recorded which). Receptors originate from an adult woman with Graves' disease, either hyperthyroidism or ophthalmopathy (not recorded which).

This clonotype was seen once. The rearrangement uses TRBV7-9 and TRBJ1-2; D is uncertain. CDR3 length equals 14 residues. V lost 5 bases to trimming and J lost 6 bases, with 16 bases between them. Germline lookup yields CDR1 SEHNR and CDR2 FQNEAQ (reference sequence). CDR3 residues: CASSPYSTGHGYTF. The CDR3 nucleotides are TGTGCCAGCAGCCCATACTCTACGGGCCATGGCTACACCTTC.

The table lists this clonotype with a count of one. This rearrangement joins TRBV15 to TRBJ1-5; D is perhaps TRBD1 (5 bases). With 3 bases removed from V and 0 bases from J, the gap between germline ends came to 12 bases. The CDR3 extends over 16 amino acids. In germline, CDR1 is LNHNV, CDR2 YYDKDF (reference sequence). The CDR3 sequence: CATSSLGGTSNQPQHF. CDR3 coding DNA: TGTGCCACCAGCAGCTTGGGGGGGACTAGCAATCAGCCCCAGCATTTT. Looking up the rest from reference TRBV15 and TRBJ1-5 gives the full variable domain: DAMVIQNPRYQVTQFGKPVTLSCSQTLNHNVMYWYQQKSSQAPKLLFHYYDKDFNNEADTPDNFQSRRPNTSFCFLDIRSPGLGDTAMYLCATSSLGGTSNQPQHFGDGTRLSIL.

Comment on this clonotype: One end of the junction fails to match germline, which may point to a read error. The V and J genes are TRBV28 and TRBJ1-2; no definite D call. Germline CDR1 reads MDHEN; CDR2 reads SYDVKM. This CDR3 is 12 amino acids long. The CDR3 DNA reads as TGTGCCAGCAGGGACGGACCTCCTGACTACGCCTTC. Protein sequence: CASRDGPPDYAF.

This rearrangement joins TRBV19 to TRBJ1-5; no clear D. The CDR3 length is 8 residues. Germline CDR1 reads LNHDA; CDR2 reads SQIVND (reference sequence). V was clipped by 7 bases and J by 11 bases, with 3 bases between them. CDR3 region: CASTAQHF. CDR3 nucleotide sequence: TGTGCCAGTACCGCCCAGCATTTT.

This clonotype was seen a single time. The rearrangement joins TRBV7-2 to TRBJ2-5; the match to TRBD2 covers 11 bases. The CDR3 is made up of 17 amino acids. Germline V gene lookup returns CDR1 SGHTA and CDR2 FQGNSA. Trimming removed 5 bases from V and 0 bases from J; junction bases left unmatched: 8. The CDR3 loop is CASSVRSSGGYQETQYF. CDR3 in DNA: TGTGCCAGCAGCGTGCGCTCTAGCGGGGGGTACCAAGAGACCCAGTACTTC.

A few counts support this clonotype. V is TRBV7-2 and J is TRBJ1-6; possible D gene TRBD1, 5 bases. The CDR3 length is 20 residues. Germline lookup yields CDR1 SGHTA and CDR2 FQGNSA. The V gene lost 7 bases and the J gene lost 0 bases, with 25 bases spanning the gap. DNA for the CDR3: TGTGCCAGCACCCTCTCCCCGGTGGGGCCCAGGAGCTCCTATAATTCACCCCTCCACTTT. Translated, it gives CASTLSPVGPRSSYNSPLHF.

V usage is TRBV7-9 and J usage is TRBJ2-7; D may be TRBD1 (6 bases). V dropped 7 bases and J dropped 3 bases, with 10 bases sitting between them. Germline CDR1 reads SEHNR; CDR2 reads FQNEAQ (reference sequence). This CDR3 has 12 amino acids. CDR3 region: CASTDRNYEQYF. The CDR3 region has the DNA TGTGCCAGCACGGACAGAAACTACGAGCAGTACTTC.

With respect to this clonotype: A much more abundant neighbour one base away suggests this may be a read error. The gene calls are TRBV7-9 and TRBJ2-2, with 9 nucleotides matching TRBD1. With V trimmed by 5 bases and J by 7 bases, 11 bases remained unmatched. Germline V gene lookup returns CDR1 SEHNR and CDR2 FQNEAQ (reference sequence). The CDR3 consists of 16 residues. The CDR3 spells CASSPRPTGGHGELFF. The CDR3 DNA is TGTGCCAGCAGCCCCCGACCTACAGGGGGCCACGGGGAGCTGTTTTTT.

This chain uses TRBV19 with TRBJ1-1; TRBD1 matches 7 bases. V shed 9 bases and J 5 bases; nucleotides not matched to a gene: 15. Germline CDR1 reads LNHDA; CDR2 reads SQIVND (reference sequence). The CDR3 is 15 amino acids. CDR3 sequence (DNA): TGTGCCAGCAGACAGGGCAGGCAGTCTCGGACTGAAGCTTTCTTT. Encoded protein: CASRQGRQSRTEAFF.

The CDR3 DNA follows: TGTGCCAGCAGCTTAGCGCGGACAGGGCACGGCTACACCTTC. It encodes CASSLARTGHGYTF. V gene TRBV7-2 combines with J gene TRBJ1-2; 8 bases are a match to TRBD1. The CDR3 covers 14 residues. CDR1 and CDR2 (germline): SGHTA, FQGNSA. The J segment lost 8 bases and the V segment lost 0 bases, leaving 5 bases of the junction unmatched.

Here the CDR3 DNA reads TGCGCCAGCAGCCCTCATAATAGCGGAGAGACCCAGTACTTC. This sequence encodes CASSPHNSGETQYF. The V and J genes are TRBV5-1 and TRBJ2-5, with a possible D match to TRBD2 (6 bases). Germline-derived CDR1 and CDR2 are SGHRS and YFSETQ. The CDR3 runs 14 residues. V was clipped by 4 bases and J by 4 bases, with 14 bases between them.

This clonotype was found a few times. V usage is TRBV15 and J usage is TRBJ1-2; D is unclear. This CDR3 spans 13 amino acids. Germline CDR1 reads LNHNV; CDR2 reads YYDKDF (reference sequence). Deletions cut 0 bases from V and 8 bases from J, with 10 bases between. CDR3 region: CATSRDAGEGYTF. The DNA of the CDR3 is TGTGCCACCAGCAGAGATGCCGGGGAAGGCTACACCTTC. Variable domain in full (rest from reference TRBV15 and TRBJ1-2): DAMVIQNPRYQVTQFGKPVTLSCSQTLNHNVMYWYQQKSSQAPKLLFHYYDKDFNNEADTPDNFQSRRPNTSFCFLDIRSPGLGDTAMYLCATSRDAGEGYTFGSGTRLTVV.

This clonotype was counted ten times or more. The V gene is TRBV12-3 or TRBV12-4, the J gene TRBJ1-6, with D possibly matching TRBD1 (6 bases). Between the trimmed V and J ends, which lost 6 bases and 8 bases, there was a span of 23 bases. The CDR3 loop spans 17 amino acids. DNA of the CDR3: TGTGCCAGCAGACACTCTGGGTGGGGGGCCCCTGATTCACCCCTCCACTTT. Translating it yields CASRHSGWGAPDSPLHF.

This clonotype was observed a handful of times. The chain is built from TRBV30 and TRBJ1-1, with unresolved D. The germline V and J ends were trimmed by 3 bases and 7 bases, with 9 bases remaining between them. The CDR3 is 11 amino acids. Looked up from germline, CDR1 is GTSNPN and CDR2 is SVGIG (reference sequence). The CDR3 protein is CAWRGSGEAFF. For the CDR3, the DNA is TGTGCCTGGAGAGGATCGGGTGAAGCTTTCTTT.

At least ten counts were recorded for this clonotype. The chain employs TRBV5-1 and TRBJ2-2, with 7 nucleotides matching TRBD1. Germline V gene lookup returns CDR1 SGHRS and CDR2 YFSETQ. CDR3 length: 15 amino acids. The junction had 5 bases not matched to a gene; V was cut back by 4 bases and J by 2 bases. The CDR3 nucleotides are TGCGCCAGCAGCCCCCGACAGGGAAACACCGGGGAGCTGTTTTTT. The encoded protein is CASSPRQGNTGELFF.

This clonotype was detected a few times. The chain employs TRBV12-3 or TRBV12-4 and TRBJ2-7; D gene ambiguous. V lost 5 bases and J lost 5, with 13 bases in between. This CDR3 region has 13 residues. CDR3 DNA: TGTGCCAGCAGTCCCCAGCCAGGCCACGAGCAGTACTTC. It encodes CASSPQPGHEQYF.

Many counts were recorded for this clonotype. One end of the junction is discordant with germline, which a read error may explain. J is TRBJ1-2 and V is TRBV7-2; D not resolved. Germline assignment: CDR1 SGHTA and CDR2 FQGNSA. The CDR3 length is 14 residues. The CDR3 sequence is CASTLEGRYYGYTF. The CDR3 bases are TGTGCCAGCACCTTAGAGGGCAGATACTATGGCTACACCTTC.

For the CDR3, the DNA is TGTGCCACCACGGCGGGACACCGCTATGGCTACACCTTC. This codes for CATTAGHRYGYTF. The chain combines TRBV28 with TRBJ1-2; tentative D call: TRBD1 (6 bases). CDR1 and CDR2 from the germline V gene are MDHEN and SYDVKM. The CDR3 totals 13 residues. Between the trimmed V and J ends, which lost 10 bases and 4 bases, there was a span of 16 bases.

This clonotype has a single count. Compared with germline, one end of the junction differs, possibly owing to a read error. The chain couples TRBV10-2 to TRBJ2-7, with D unresolved. The germline gives CDR1 WSHSY, CDR2 SAAADI. This CDR3 has 16 residues. CDR3 in DNA: TGTGCCAGCAGCCATCAGCTCATTGACACAAGCCTCGAGCAGTACTTC. Amino acid sequence: CASSHQLIDTSLEQYF.

In its sample, this clonotype was seen many times. The rearrangement uses TRBV28 and TRBJ1-1; TRBD1 aligns across 8 bases. The CDR3 covers 12 residues. Trimming at V came to 1 base and at J to 12 bases, leaving 4 bases not matched to a gene. CDR1 is MDHEN and CDR2 is SYDVKM in the germline V gene. The chain's CDR3 is CASSLSDRDSFF. As DNA, the CDR3 is TGTGCCAGCAGTTTATCGGACAGGGATTCTTTCTTT.

CDR3 coding DNA: TGTGCCAGCAGCCCTAAAGGGTCCGAGCAGTACTTC. It encodes CASSPKGSEQYF. The genes are TRBV7-9 and TRBJ2-7; D is ambiguous. The V gene lost 5 bases and the J gene lost 6 bases, with 11 bases spanning the gap. Looked up from germline, CDR1 is SEHNR and CDR2 is FQNEAQ (reference sequence). The CDR3 contains 12 residues.

There are many counts of this clonotype. This rearrangement joins TRBV20-1 to TRBJ1-5; no clear D. Germline CDR1 reads DFQATT; CDR2 reads SNEGSKA (reference sequence). This CDR3 spans 14 amino acids. V was trimmed by 0 bases and J by 2 bases, leaving 8 bases between them. Here the CDR3 DNA reads TGCAGTGCTAGAGACTTGCAGGGCAATCAGCCCCAGCATTTT. This translates into CSARDLQGNQPQHF.

J is TRBJ1-6 and V is TRBV10-3; a possible D gene is TRBD1 (5 bases). This CDR3 has 15 residues. Trimming left V 1 base short and J 10 bases short, with 14 bases between. The V gene's germline CDR1 is ENHRY and CDR2 SYGVKD. Here the CDR3 reads CAISELAGEMSPLHF. CDR3 DNA sequence: TGTGCCATCAGTGAGTTAGCGGGGGAAATGTCACCCCTCCACTTT.

This chain links TRBV10-3 with TRBJ1-1; TRBD1 agrees at 9 bases. J gave up 0 bases and V 4 bases, and 0 bases lay outside the gene matches. Germline V gene sequence: CDR1 ENHRY, CDR2 SYGVKD. There are 14 residues in the CDR3. The CDR3 loop reads CAISGTGVNTEAFF. The DNA for the CDR3 is TGTGCCATCAGTGGGACAGGGGTGAACACTGAAGCTTTCTTT.

Many counts were recorded for this clonotype. The rearrangement joins TRBV9 to TRBJ2-5; the D is unclear. Germline CDR1 reads SGDLS; CDR2 reads YYNGEE. The CDR3 covers 13 residues. The ends were cut back, 4 bases at V and 3 bases at J, with 10 bases in the middle. CDR3 sequence: CASSPDVKETQYF. The CDR3 nucleotides are TGTGCCAGCAGCCCCGATGTGAAAGAGACCCAGTACTTC.

V usage is TRBV19 and J usage is TRBJ2-6; D gene ambiguous. The CDR3 runs to 14 residues. The germline V and J ends were trimmed by 7 bases and 1 base, with 8 bases remaining between them. Germline CDR1 reads LNHDA; CDR2 reads SQIVND (reference sequence). DNA of the CDR3: TGTGCCAGTAACATTGGTTCTGGGGCCAACGTCCTGACTTTC. Protein sequence: CASNIGSGANVLTF.